The clone carrying this TCR beta chain occurred a few times. Scientists quantified FFPE tumor DNA, relying on amplified housekeeping genes. The assay was immunoSEQ multiplex PCR, and TCRdb's table has in-frame clones only and misses some. The sample records about 35,000 clones, around 34% being singletons. This record belongs to a study of PD-L1 blockade in urothelial cancer. CDR3 length equals 15 residues. Germline V gene sequence: CDR1 KGHSH, CDR2 LQKENI. The ends were cut back, 5 bases at V and 3 bases at J, with 14 bases in the middle. This chain uses TRBV18 with TRBJ1-5, with TRBD1 as a possible D gene (6 bases). Sample: tumor tissue, taken before atezolizumab (anti-PD-L1) treatment. The receptor was derived from a man in his 60s with urothelial cancer. The chain's CDR3 is CASSTGTLNNQPQHF. CDR3 bases: TGTGCCAGCTCAACCGGGACACTGAACAATCAGCCCCAGCATTTT.